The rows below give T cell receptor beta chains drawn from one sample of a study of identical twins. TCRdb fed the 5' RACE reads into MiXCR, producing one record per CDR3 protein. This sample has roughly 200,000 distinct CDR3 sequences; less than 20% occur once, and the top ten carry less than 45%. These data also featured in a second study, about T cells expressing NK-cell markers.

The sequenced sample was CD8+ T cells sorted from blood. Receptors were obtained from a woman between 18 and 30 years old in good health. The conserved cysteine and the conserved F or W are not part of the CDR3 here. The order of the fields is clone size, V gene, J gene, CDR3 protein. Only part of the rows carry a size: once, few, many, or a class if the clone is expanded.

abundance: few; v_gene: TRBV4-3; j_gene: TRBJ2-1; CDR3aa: ASSQDAGSYNEQF
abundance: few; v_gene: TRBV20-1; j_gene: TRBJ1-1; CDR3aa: SATTTGAAEAF
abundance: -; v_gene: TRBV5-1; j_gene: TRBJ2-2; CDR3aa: ASSPWASGSTGELF
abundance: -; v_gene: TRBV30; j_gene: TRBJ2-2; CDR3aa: AWSVQWGQNTGELF
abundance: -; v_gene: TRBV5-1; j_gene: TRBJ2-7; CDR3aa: ASSPTGASGRKVSYEQY
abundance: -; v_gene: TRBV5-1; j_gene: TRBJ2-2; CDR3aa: ASWDTGELF
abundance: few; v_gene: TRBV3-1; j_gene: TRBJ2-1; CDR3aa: ASSQGTSGWDEQF
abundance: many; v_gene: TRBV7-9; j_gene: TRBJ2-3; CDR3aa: ASSPQGSGTDTQY
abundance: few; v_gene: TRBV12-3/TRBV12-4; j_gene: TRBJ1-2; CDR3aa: ASSLATGLRGYT
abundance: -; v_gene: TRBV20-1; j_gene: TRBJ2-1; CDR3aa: SARDLRTSGPNEQF
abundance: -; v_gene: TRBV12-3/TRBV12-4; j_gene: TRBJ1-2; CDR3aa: ASSLQGPSGYT
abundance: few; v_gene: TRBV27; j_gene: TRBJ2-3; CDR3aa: ASSILAGEGTDTQY
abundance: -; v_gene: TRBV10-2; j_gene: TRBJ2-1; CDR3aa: ASSESIMQGDEQF
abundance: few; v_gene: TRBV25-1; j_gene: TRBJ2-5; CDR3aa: ASSAGRGETQY
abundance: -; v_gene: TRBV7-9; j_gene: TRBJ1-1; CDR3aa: ASSPGGGAMNTEAF
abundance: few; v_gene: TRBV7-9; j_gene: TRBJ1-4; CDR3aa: ASIHMYDEKLF
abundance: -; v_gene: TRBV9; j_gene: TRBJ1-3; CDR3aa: ASSGDRGQFGNTIY
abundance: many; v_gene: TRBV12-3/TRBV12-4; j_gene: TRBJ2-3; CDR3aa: ASSFGGPGDTQY
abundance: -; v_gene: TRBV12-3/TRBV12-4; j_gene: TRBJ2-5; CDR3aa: ASSLGGGGETQY
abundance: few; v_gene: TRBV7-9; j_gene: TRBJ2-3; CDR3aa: ASSLLGTAQDADTQY
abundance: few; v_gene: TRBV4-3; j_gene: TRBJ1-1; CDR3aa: ASSPGPLQGLNTEAF
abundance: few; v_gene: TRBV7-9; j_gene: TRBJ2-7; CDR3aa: ASSKTGGYYEQY
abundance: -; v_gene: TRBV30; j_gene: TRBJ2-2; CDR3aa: AWGHPSTGELF
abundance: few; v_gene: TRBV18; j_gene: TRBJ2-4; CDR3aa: ASSQASAAKNIQY
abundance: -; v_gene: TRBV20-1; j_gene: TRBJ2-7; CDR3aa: SAPSRDRVYEQY
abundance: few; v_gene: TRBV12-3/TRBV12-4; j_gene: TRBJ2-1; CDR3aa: ASSLGREGLYNEQF
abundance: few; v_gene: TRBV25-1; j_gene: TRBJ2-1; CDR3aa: ASSHRDGGPREQF
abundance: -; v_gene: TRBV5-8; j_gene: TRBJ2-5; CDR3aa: ASSPETQY
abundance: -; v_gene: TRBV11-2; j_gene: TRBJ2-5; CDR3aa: ASSPTTRGETQY
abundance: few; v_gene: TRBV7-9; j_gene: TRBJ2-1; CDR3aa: ASSFTGGNEQF
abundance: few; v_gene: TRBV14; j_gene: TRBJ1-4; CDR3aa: ASSATRDEKLF
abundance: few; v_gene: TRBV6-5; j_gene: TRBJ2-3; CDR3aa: ASSYHRSGRTDTQY
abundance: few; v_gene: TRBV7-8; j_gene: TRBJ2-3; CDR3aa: ASSLGPAGAEDTQY
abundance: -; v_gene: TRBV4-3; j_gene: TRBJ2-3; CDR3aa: ASSSGTSGSSDTQY
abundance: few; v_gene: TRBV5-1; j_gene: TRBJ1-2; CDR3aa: ASSPAQGFLGYT
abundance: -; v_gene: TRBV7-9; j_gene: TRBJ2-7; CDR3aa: ASSFSGARGYEQY
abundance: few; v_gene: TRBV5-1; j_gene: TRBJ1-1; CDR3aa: ASSFGDSYTEAF
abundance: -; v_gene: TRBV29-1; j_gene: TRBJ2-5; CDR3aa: SAPGLADQETQY
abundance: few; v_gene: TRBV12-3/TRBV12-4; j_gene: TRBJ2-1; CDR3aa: ASSLGAPLAGGRAGQF
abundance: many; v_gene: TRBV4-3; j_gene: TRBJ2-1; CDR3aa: ASSQGRIAQYNEQF